The source of this T cell receptor beta chain is a study of blood T cell repertoires in COVID-19. Background on the study: Samples came from the United States, Italy and Spain, spanning acute and convalescent COVID-19. PBMCs, B-cell-depleted T cells, or T cells provided the cDNA or gDNA that made up the material.

In the study's own analysis: Amplification from reference gene primers served as the basis for estimated nucleated cell counts. The protocol was immunoSEQ multiplex PCR, while the TCRdb copy is restricted to in-frame clones and leaves out a portion. The V and J calls and clone size are taken from that table; D and trimming were inferred from the DNA. The table lists 150,000 or so clones, 75% to 80% of them singletons. The V and J ends lost 2 bases and 6 bases, in that order; junction bases with no gene match: 8. The germline V gene has CDR1 SGHRS and CDR2 YFSETQ. CDR3 length equals 16 residues. Input material: peripheral blood. The sequence was obtained from an elderly man with acute or convalescent COVID-19. This sequence joins TRBV5-1 and TRBJ2-2, with TRBD2 matching 9 bases. CDR3 loop: CASSFGGGAKAGELFF. DNA of the CDR3: TGCGCCAGCAGCTTTGGCGGGGGGGCCAAAGCCGGGGAGCTGTTTTTT.